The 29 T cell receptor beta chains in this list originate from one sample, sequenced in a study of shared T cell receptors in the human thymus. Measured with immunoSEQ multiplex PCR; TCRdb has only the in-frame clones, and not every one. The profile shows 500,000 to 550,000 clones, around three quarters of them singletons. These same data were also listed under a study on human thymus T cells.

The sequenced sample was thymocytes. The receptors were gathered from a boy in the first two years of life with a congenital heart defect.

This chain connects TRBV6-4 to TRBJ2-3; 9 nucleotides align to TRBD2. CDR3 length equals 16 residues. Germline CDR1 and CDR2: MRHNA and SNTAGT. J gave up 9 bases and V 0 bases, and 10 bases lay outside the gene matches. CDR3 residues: CASSDSYTSGLETQYF. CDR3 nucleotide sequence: TGTGCCAGCAGTGACTCCTACACTAGCGGGCTCGAGACGCAGTATTTT.

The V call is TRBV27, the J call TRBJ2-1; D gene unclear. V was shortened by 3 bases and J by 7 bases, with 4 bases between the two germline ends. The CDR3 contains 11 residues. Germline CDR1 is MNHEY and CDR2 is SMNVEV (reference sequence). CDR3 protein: CASSFPNEQFF. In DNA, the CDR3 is TGTGCCAGCAGTTTCCCAAATGAGCAGTTCTTC.

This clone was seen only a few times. The CDR3 region is CASRRTGLNTEAFF. The CDR3 region has the DNA TGTGCCAGTAGGAGGACAGGGCTGAACACTGAAGCTTTCTTT. The chain joins TRBV19 to TRBJ1-1; 8 positions agree with TRBD1. This CDR3 is built from 14 residues. The germline V gene encodes CDR1 LNHDA and CDR2 SQIVND (reference sequence). The ends lost 6 bases at V and 0 bases at J; junction bases unmatched: 3.

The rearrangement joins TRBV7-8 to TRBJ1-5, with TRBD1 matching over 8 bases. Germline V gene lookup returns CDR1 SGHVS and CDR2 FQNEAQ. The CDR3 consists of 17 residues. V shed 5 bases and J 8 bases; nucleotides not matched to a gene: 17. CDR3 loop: CASSPRGPDRASKPQHF. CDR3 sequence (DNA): TGTGCCAGCAGCCCCCGGGGACCGGACAGGGCAAGTAAGCCCCAGCATTTT.

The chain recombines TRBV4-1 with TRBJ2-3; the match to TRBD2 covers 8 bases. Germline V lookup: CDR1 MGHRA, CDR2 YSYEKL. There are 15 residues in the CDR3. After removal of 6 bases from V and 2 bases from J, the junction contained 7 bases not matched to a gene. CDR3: CASSTSGTHTDTQYF. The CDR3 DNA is TGCGCCAGCAGTACTAGCGGAACCCACACAGATACGCAGTATTTT.

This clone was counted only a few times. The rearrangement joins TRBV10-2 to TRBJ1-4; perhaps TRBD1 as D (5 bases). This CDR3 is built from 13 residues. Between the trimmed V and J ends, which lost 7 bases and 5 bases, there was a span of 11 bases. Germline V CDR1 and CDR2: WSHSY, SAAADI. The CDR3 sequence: CASNDSSNEKLFF. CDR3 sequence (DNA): TGCGCCAGCAACGACAGTTCAAATGAAAAACTGTTTTTT.

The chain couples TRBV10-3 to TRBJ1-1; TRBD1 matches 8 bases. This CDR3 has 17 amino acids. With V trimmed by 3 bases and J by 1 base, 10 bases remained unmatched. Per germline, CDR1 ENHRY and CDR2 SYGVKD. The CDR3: CAISDHLGQGKNTEAFF. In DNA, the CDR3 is TGTGCCATCAGTGACCACCTTGGACAGGGCAAGAACACTGAAGCTTTCTTT.

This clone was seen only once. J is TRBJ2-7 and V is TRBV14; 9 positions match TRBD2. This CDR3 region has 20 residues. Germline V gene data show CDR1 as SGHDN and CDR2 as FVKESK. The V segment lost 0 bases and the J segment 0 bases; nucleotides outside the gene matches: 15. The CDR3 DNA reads TGTGCCAGCAGCCAAGATAGGGCTAGCGGGGCCCAAAATCTCTCCTACGAGCAGTACTTC. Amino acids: CASSQDRASGAQNLSYEQYF.

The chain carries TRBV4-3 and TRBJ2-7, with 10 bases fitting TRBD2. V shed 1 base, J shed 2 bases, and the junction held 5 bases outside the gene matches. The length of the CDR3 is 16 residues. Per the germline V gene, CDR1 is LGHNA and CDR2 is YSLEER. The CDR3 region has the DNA TGCGCCAGCAGCCAAGCAAGGCTAGCGGGGGCCTACGAGCAGTACTTC. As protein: CASSQARLAGAYEQYF.

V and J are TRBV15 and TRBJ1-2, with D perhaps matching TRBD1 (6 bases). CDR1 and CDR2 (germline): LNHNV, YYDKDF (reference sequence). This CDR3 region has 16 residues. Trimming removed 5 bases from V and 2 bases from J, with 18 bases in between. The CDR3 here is CATSGPDSSKNYGYTF. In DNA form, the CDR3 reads TGTGCCACCAGCGGCCCGGACAGTTCGAAAAACTATGGCTACACCTTC.

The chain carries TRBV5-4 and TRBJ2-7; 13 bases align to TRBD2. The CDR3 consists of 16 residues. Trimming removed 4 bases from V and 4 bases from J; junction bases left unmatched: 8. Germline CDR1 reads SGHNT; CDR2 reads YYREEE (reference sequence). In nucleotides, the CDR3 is TGTGCCAGCAGCAGCCCCGGGACTAGCGGGATGTACGAGCAGTACTTC. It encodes CASSSPGTSGMYEQYF.

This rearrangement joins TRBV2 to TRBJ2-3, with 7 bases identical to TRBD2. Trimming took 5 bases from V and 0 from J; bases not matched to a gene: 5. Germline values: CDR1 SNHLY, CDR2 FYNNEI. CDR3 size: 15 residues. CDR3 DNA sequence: TGTGCCAGCAGTTGGGAGGGCCCTAGCACAGATACGCAGTATTTT. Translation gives CASSWEGPSTDTQYF.

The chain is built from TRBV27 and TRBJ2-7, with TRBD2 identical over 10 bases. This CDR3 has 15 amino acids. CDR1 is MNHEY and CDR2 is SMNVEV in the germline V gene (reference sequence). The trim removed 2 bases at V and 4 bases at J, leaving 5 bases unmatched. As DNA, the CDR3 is TGTGCCAGCAGTTTAACGGCTAGCGGGGGATACGAGCAGTACTTC. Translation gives CASSLTASGGYEQYF.

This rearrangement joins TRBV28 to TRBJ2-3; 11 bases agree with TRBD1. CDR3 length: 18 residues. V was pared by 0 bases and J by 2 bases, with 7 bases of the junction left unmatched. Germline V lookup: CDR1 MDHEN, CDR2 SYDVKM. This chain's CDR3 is CASSLCRDRGLDTDTQYF. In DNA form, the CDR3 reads TGTGCCAGCAGTTTATGTCGGGACAGGGGGTTAGACACAGATACGCAGTATTTT.

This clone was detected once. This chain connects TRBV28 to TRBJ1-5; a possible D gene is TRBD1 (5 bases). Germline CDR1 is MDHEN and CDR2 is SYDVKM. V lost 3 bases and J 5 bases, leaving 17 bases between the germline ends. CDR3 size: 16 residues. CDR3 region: CASSFIQRGSYQPQHF. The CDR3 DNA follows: TGTGCCAGCAGTTTCATTCAGCGGGGGTCCTATCAGCCCCAGCATTTT.

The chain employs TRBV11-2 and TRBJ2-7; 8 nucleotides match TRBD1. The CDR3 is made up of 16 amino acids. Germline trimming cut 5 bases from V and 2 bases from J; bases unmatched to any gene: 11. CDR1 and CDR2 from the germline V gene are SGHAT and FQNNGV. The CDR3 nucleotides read TGTGCCAGCAGCCGACGGACAGGGCCCAAGGCCTACGAGCAGTACTTC. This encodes CASSRRTGPKAYEQYF.

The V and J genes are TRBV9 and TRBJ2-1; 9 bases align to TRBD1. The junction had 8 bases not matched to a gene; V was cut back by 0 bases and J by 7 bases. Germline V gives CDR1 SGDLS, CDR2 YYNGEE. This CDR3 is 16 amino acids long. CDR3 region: CASSVEGGQGGNEQFF. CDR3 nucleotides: TGTGCCAGCAGCGTAGAGGGGGGACAGGGTGGGAATGAGCAGTTCTTC.

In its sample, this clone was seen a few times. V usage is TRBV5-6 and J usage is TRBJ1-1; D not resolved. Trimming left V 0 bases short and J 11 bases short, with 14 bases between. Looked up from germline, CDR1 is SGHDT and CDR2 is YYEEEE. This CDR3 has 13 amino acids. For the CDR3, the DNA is TGTGCCAGCAGCTTGGGAGAGAGGTCGGTGGCTTTCTTT. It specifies CASSLGERSVAFF.

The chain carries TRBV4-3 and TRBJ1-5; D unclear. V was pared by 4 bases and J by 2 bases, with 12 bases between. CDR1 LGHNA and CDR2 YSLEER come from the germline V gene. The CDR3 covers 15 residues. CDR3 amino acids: CASSPGFIRNQPQHF. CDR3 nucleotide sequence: TGCGCCAGCAGCCCGGGGTTTATCCGCAATCAGCCCCAGCATTTT.

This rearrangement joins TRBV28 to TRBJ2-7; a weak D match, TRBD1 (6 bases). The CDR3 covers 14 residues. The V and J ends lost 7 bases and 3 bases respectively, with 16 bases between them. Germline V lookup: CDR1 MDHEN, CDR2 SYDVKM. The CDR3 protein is CASNHRVGHYEQYF. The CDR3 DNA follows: TGTGCCAGCAACCACAGGGTGGGACACTACGAGCAGTACTTC.

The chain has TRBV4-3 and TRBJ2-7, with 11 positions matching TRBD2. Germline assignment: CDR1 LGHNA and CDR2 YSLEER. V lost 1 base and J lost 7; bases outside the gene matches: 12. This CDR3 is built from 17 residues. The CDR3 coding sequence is TGCGCCAGCAGCCAAGCGAGGCTAGCGGGAGGTTCGTGGGAGCAGTACTTC. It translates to CASSQARLAGGSWEQYF.

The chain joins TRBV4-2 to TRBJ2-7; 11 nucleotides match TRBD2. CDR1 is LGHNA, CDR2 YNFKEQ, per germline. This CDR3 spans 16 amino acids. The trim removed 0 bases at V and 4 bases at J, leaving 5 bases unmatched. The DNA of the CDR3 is TGTGCCAGCAGCCAAGATGCGGGACTAGCGGTGTACGAGCAGTACTTC. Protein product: CASSQDAGLAVYEQYF.

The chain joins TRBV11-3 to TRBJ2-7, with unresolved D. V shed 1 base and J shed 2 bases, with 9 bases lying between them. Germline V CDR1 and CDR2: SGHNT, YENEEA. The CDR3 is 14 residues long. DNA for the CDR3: TGTGCCAGCAGCTTAGGGCGGCAAGCCTACGAGCAGTACTTC. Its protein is CASSLGRQAYEQYF.

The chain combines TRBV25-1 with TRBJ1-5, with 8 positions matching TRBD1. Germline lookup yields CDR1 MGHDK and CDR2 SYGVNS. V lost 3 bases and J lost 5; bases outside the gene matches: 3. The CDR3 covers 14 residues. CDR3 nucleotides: TGTGCCAGCAGTGACAGGGGGCCCTATCAGCCCCAGCATTTT. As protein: CASSDRGPYQPQHF.

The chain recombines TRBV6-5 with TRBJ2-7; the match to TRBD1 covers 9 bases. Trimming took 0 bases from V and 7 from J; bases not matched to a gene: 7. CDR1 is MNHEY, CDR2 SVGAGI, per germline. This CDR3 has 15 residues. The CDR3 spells CASSYSGDRVGEQYF. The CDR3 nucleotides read TGTGCCAGCAGTTACTCTGGGGACAGGGTGGGTGAGCAGTACTTC.

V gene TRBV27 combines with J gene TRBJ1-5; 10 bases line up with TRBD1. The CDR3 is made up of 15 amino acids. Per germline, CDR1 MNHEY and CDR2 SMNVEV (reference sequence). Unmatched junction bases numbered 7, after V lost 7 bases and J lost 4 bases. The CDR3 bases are TGTGCCAGCATTCCGACAGGGGGCCGGAATCAGCCCCAGCATTTT. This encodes CASIPTGGRNQPQHF.

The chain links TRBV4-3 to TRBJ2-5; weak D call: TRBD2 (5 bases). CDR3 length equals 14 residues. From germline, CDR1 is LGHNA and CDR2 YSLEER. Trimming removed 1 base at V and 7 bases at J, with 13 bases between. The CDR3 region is CASSQGPVGGTQYF. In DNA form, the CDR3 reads TGCGCCAGCAGCCAAGGCCCTGTCGGAGGGACCCAGTACTTC.

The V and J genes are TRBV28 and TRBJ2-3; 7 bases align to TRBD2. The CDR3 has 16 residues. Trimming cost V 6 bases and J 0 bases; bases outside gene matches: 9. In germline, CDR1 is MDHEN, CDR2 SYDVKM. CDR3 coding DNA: TGTGCCAGCAGCCAAAGCGGGGACCTTAGCACAGATACGCAGTATTTT. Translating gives CASSQSGDLSTDTQYF.

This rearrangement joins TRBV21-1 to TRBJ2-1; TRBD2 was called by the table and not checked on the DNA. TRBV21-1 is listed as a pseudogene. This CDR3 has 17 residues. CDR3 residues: CASSKGRGSNSYNEQFF. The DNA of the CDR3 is TGTGCCAGCAGCAAAGGAAGAGGGTCTAACTCCTACAATGAGCAGTTCTTC.